The clone carrying this T cell receptor beta chain was counted at least ten times. The time point denotes: newly diagnosed GD, antithyroid drugs for less than 3 months. There was RNA extracted from PBMCs, and the TCR library was made from it. The sample originates from a study of regulatory T cells in long-lasting Graves disease. Study information: Graves' patients diagnosed newly had used antithyroid drugs under 3 months.

Per germline, CDR1 LNHNV and CDR2 YYDKDF (reference sequence). The CDR3 sequence is 16 residues long. V lost 3 bases, J lost 8 bases, and 14 bases stayed unmatched. Arm-PCR of CDR3 regions and iRepertoire HTBI primers were the basis on which TCR beta libraries were built. Using its own MiXCR run on the multiplex PCR reads, TCRdb lists one record per CDR3 protein. Among about 210,000 distinct CDR3 sequences listed, about 19% were seen once. These same data were also listed under a study on T cells in Graves' hyperthyroidism and ophthalmopathy. In that study: Thyroid ultrasound and orbital computed tomography, with clinical symptoms and serum thyroxine and TRAb, informed diagnoses. When the TCR CDR3 underwent first-round RT-PCR, the HTBI primer set was used. Among clonotypes expanded in thyroid above 0.001, most were also found in blood.

The material sequenced was peripheral blood mononuclear cells (PBMCs), taken at new diagnosis, from a patient treated with antithyroid drugs. The rearrangement uses TRBV15 and TRBJ1-2; 8 bases match TRBD1. This receptor was obtained from a woman aged 25 to 39 with Graves disease. The CDR3 spells CATSSGQGDRSGGYTF. The CDR3 DNA reads TGTGCCACCAGCAGCGGACAGGGAGATCGGTCAGGGGGCTACACCTTC.